The clone carrying this TCR beta chain was detected ten times or more. The antigen remains unidentified. The V and J ends lost 0 bases and 7 bases respectively, with 10 bases between them. Germline values: CDR1 SGDLS, CDR2 YYNGEE. The CDR3 has 14 residues. The data are from a study of Graves' ophthalmopathy and Graves' hyperthyroidism. Study information: The study drew peripheral blood at initial diagnosis, before any treatment.

Amplified TCR beta CDR3 regions were obtained using RNA transcripts as template. HTBI primers were employed in first-round RT-PCR, then a second-round multiplex PCR followed. TCRdb called the multiplex PCR reads again in MiXCR, with one record for every CDR3 protein. This sample has hundreds of thousands of distinct CDR3 sequences; roughly 41% occur once, and the top ten carry approximately 43%. Broader study findings: The model achieved about 64% sensitivity and 72.22% specificity for ophthalmopathy progression.

The V and J genes are TRBV9 and TRBJ2-2; no reliable D call. The specimen was peripheral blood. The TCR originated in an adult man with Graves' ophthalmopathy. In nucleotides, the CDR3 is TGTGCCAGCAGCGTAGTGTGGAGTGACGGGGAGCTGTTTTTT. It specifies CASSVVWSDGELFF.